This is a list of T cell receptor beta chains from one sample in a study of cytomegalovirus exposure and HLA in healthy donors. Method: immunoSEQ multiplex PCR; TCRdb's copy keeps in-frame clones and lacks some. The table lists 150,000 to 200,000 clones, roughly nine tenths of them singletons. Source material: PBMCs. The receptor set was obtained from a girl under three years old in good health and CMV-seronegative. Both conserved end residues are part of each CDR3. Each record gives: D gene, V gene, clone size, J gene, CDR3 DNA, CDR3 protein. A D gene is named only where the DNA matches it firmly. Size is stated for part of the rows, as once, few or many counts, or as a class when the clone is expanded.

>.|TRBV1|.|TRBJ1-1
TGCACCAGCAGCCATTTCGCCGACAGGGGTAGGATGAACACTGAAGCTTTCTTT
CTSSHFADRGRMNTEAFF
>TRBD1|TRBV5-1|.|TRBJ1-1
TGCGCCAGCAGCCAATTCAGGGGGACTGAAGCTTTCTTT
CASSQFRGTEAFF
>TRBD1|TRBV7-9|.|TRBJ1-5
TGTGCCAGCAGCATGACAGGGGATCAGCCCCAGCATTTT
CASSMTGDQPQHF
>.|TRBV29-1|.|TRBJ2-7
TGCAGCGCTAACTCGCCAACGAGCTTCGAGCAGTACTTC
CSANSPTSFEQYF
>TRBD1|TRBV7-9|once|TRBJ2-1
TGTGCCAGCAGCTCCAGACAGGGGCCCTACAATGAGCAGTTCTTC
CASSSRQGPYNEQFF
>TRBD1|TRBV18|once|TRBJ1-5
TGTGCCAGCTCACCACAGACAGGGCCCGGTCAGCCCCAGCATTTT
CASSPQTGPGQPQHF
>TRBD1|TRBV5-1|.|TRBJ1-1
TGCGCCAGCAGCGTGCGGGACAGGGTCACTGAAGCTTTCTTT
CASSVRDRVTEAFF
>.|TRBV5-1|.|TRBJ1-1
TGCGCCAGCAGCTTGGCCGGAAGGGAGGGCACTGAAGCTTTCTTT
CASSLAGREGTEAFF
>.|TRBV21-1|.|TRBJ2-1
TGTGCCAGCAGCAAGCTTCTTCGGGGACAGGGGGCGGGCTCCTACAATGAGCAGTTCTTC
CASSKLLRGQGAGSYNEQFF
>TRBD2|TRBV7-2|.|TRBJ2-1
TGTGCCAGCAGCTTTAGCGGGGGGGCCTTGAATGAGCAGTTCTTC
CASSFSGGALNEQFF
>.|TRBV2|.|TRBJ2-7
TGTGCCAGCAGTGAAATCAGGGGACAGTACTTC
CASSEIRGQYF
>.|TRBV15|.|TRBJ2-4
TGTGCCACCAGCAAGCAGGGGCCCGCCAAAAACATTCAGTACTTC
CATSKQGPAKNIQYF
>TRBD2|TRBV29-1|.|TRBJ2-3
TGCAGCGGTAGGCGGGGGGGCCCCAGAGATACGCAGTATTTT
CSGRRGGPRDTQYF
>TRBD2|TRBV7-9|.|TRBJ2-5
TGTGCCAGCAGCCCAAGCGGGAGGGCCTCGTCTAGGGAGACCCAGTACTTC
CASSPSGRASSRETQYF
>.|TRBV11-2|.|TRBJ2-1
TGTGCCAGCAGCTTCGGTCTCGAGCAAGTCTTC
CASSFGLEQVF
>.|TRBV25-1|.|TRBJ2-6
TGTGCCAGCAGTCCCGACATCTCTGGGGCCAACGTCCTGACTTTC
CASSPDISGANVLTF
>TRBD2|TRBV5-1|once|TRBJ2-5
TGCGCCAGCAGCTTGGTTTTGGGGAGGGGTTCGGAGACCCAGTACTTC
CASSLVLGRGSETQYF
>TRBD2|TRBV5-6|.|TRBJ2-7
TGTGCCAGCAGCTTTCGGGAGCTAGCGGGAGGTCGAAACTACGAGCAGTACTTC
CASSFRELAGGRNYEQYF
>TRBD2|TRBV4-1|.|TRBJ2-7
TGCGCCAGCAGCGTAAGGCTAGCGGTTCCCTACGAGCAGTACTTC
CASSVRLAVPYEQYF
>.|TRBV9|.|TRBJ2-3
TGTGCCAGCAGCGTAGCTAACGGAGATACGCAGTATTTT
CASSVANGDTQYF
>TRBD2|TRBV7-9|few|TRBJ2-7
TGTGCCAGCAGTCTGACTAGCGGGGGGCCTTCTTCCTCTTACGAGCAGTACTTC
CASSLTSGGPSSSYEQYF
>.|TRBV11-2|once|TRBJ1-1
TGTGCCAGCAGCTTGAGGTCGGACACTGAAGCTTTCTTT
CASSLRSDTEAFF
>TRBD1|TRBV25-1|.|TRBJ1-5
TGTGCCAGCAGCGACAGGGGGAGCAATCAGCCCCAGCATTTT
CASSDRGSNQPQHF
>TRBD1|TRBV5-4|.|TRBJ2-7
TGTGCCAGCAGCTTGGGCGGACAGGGACCTGCCGAGCAGTACTTC
CASSLGGQGPAEQYF
>.|TRBV5-4|.|TRBJ1-1
TGTGCCAGCAGCTTACAGGGATCCTCTGAAGCTTTCTTT
CASSLQGSSEAFF
>.|TRBV28|.|TRBJ2-1
TGTGCCAGCAGTGGTGCGGGATACAATGAGCAGTTCTTC
CASSGAGYNEQFF
>.|TRBV13|.|TRBJ2-7
TGTGCCAGCAGATCCCTCGGCGGGCAGAAATCCTCCTACGAGCAGTACTTC
CASRSLGGQKSSYEQYF
>.|TRBV4-2|.|TRBJ1-1
TGTGCCAGCAGCGTAGGACAGCTCATGAACACTGAAGCTTTCTTT
CASSVGQLMNTEAFF
>TRBD2|TRBV5-6|.|TRBJ2-1
TGTGCCAGCAGCTTGCAGGGCGGGAGCTCCTACAATGAGCAGTTCTTC
CASSLQGGSSYNEQFF
>TRBD2|TRBV6-5|once|TRBJ2-3
TGTGCCAGCAGTTACGCCGGCGGGGGGGCGGTGGATACGCAGTATTTT
CASSYAGGGAVDTQYF
>TRBD2|TRBV4-2|.|TRBJ2-1
TGTGCCAGCACTCCGGCACTAGCGGGAAAATACAATGAGCAGTTCTTC
CASTPALAGKYNEQFF
>.|TRBV30|.|TRBJ1-5
TGTGCCTGGAGTGGGCAGGGTCTTGCCAATCAGCCCCAGCATTTT
CAWSGQGLANQPQHF
>TRBD2|TRBV6-1|.|TRBJ2-7
TGTGCCAGCAGTAAAGCCGGGACTAGCGGGAGTAGCTCCTACGAGCAGTACTTC
CASSKAGTSGSSSYEQYF
>TRBD2|TRBV4-2|.|TRBJ2-1
TGTGCCAGCAGCCCTGGACTAGCGGGAGATAGAAATGAGCAGTTCTTC
CASSPGLAGDRNEQFF
>.|TRBV7-8|.|TRBJ2-1
TGTGCCAGCAGCTTAGCTGGGGGGACGGGGGAGCAGTTCTTC
CASSLAGGTGEQFF
>.|TRBV4-3|.|TRBJ2-2
TGCGCCAGCAGCCAAGAAACCTCACGACAGAACACCGGGGAGCTGTTTTTT
CASSQETSRQNTGELFF
>.|TRBV7-6|.|TRBJ2-7
TGTGCCAGCAGCTTAGACTCCCCGGGGTACGAGCAGTACTTC
CASSLDSPGYEQYF
>.|TRBV13|.|TRBJ2-7
TGTGCCAGCAGCCACGGTGAGGGGGAGCATTTGGAGCAGTACTTC
CASSHGEGEHLEQYF
>TRBD2|TRBV6-1|.|TRBJ2-7
TGTGCCAGCAGTGAAGGGACTAGCGGTTTTTACGAGCAGTACTTC
CASSEGTSGFYEQYF
>TRBD2|TRBV7-9|.|TRBJ2-2
TGTGCCAGCAGCTTTGTGACTAGCTCAACTAACACCGGGGAGCTGTTTTTT
CASSFVTSSTNTGELFF
>.|TRBV4-3|.|TRBJ2-2
TGCGCCAGCAGCCTATCACGCAGGGGAACCGGGGAGCTGTTTTTT
CASSLSRRGTGELFF
>TRBD2|TRBV29-1|.|TRBJ2-3
TGCAGCGTTGGCGGGAGGAACACAGATACGCAGTATTTT
CSVGGRNTDTQYF
>.|TRBV10-3|.|TRBJ2-5
TGTGCCATACGGGAGACCCAGTACTTC
CAIRETQYF
>TRBD1|TRBV6-1|.|TRBJ1-3
TGTGCCAGCAAGCTGGACAGGGTTGTGGACACCATATATTTT
CASKLDRVVDTIYF
>.|TRBV11-2|.|TRBJ2-3
TGTGCCAGCAGCTCGGGGGGCCGGGCAGATACGCAGTATTTT
CASSSGGRADTQYF
>.|TRBV7-9|.|TRBJ2-7
TGTGCCAGCAGCTTTATTGGGCAAGAAACCTACGAGCAGTACTTC
CASSFIGQETYEQYF
>TRBD1|TRBV7-2|.|TRBJ2-5
TGTGCCAGCAGTTTGGACAGGTACCAAGAGACCCAGTACTTC
CASSLDRYQETQYF
>.|TRBV6-5|.|TRBJ1-1
TGTGCCAGCACCAGCAGGGAAGGGAACACTGAAGCTTTCTTT
CASTSREGNTEAFF
>.|TRBV20-1|.|TRBJ2-5
TGCAGTGCGGGGCGGGGTAAGACCCAGTACTTC
CSAGRGKTQYF